Listed here are 28 T cell receptor beta chains from one sample, sequenced in a study of cytomegalovirus exposure and HLA in healthy donors. PCR involved 60 Vbeta and 13 Jbeta primers. Assay used: immunoSEQ multiplex PCR; TCRdb lists only in-frame clones, some missing. Of about 120,000 clones in the sample, less than 80% are singletons; the top ten hold around 3.9%. The sequencing sample was made of PBMCs. Receptors were obtained from a woman between 40 and 50 years old in good health and CMV-seropositive.

J is TRBJ1-6 and V is TRBV28; D not resolved. The germline V gene encodes CDR1 MDHEN and CDR2 SYDVKM. The CDR3 sequence is 17 residues long. The germline V and J ends were trimmed by 5 bases and 5 bases, with 19 bases remaining between them. CDR3 nucleotides: TGTGCCAGCAGTGTTTTCGGAGTGCGATTGAATAATTCACCCCTCCACTTT. It is translated as CASSVFGVRLNNSPLHF.

The chain has TRBV19 and TRBJ2-3; TRBD1 agrees at 8 bases. The CDR3 is 15 amino acids. Germline V CDR1 and CDR2: LNHDA, SQIVND (reference sequence). Germline trimming cut 2 bases from V and 6 bases from J; bases unmatched to any gene: 7. CDR3 loop: CASSIRTGFGDTQYF. CDR3 in DNA: TGTGCCAGTAGTATACGGACAGGGTTTGGGGATACGCAGTATTTT. The whole variable domain, filled in from reference TRBV19 and TRBJ2-3, reads DGGITQSPKYLFRKEGQNVTLSCEQNLNHDAMYWYRQDPGQGLRLIYYSQIVNDFQKGDIAEGYSVSREKKESFPLTVTSAQKNPTAFYLCASSIRTGFGDTQYFGPGTRLTVL.

The chain employs TRBV28 and TRBJ1-5; a possible D gene is TRBD1 (5 bases). Germline-derived CDR1 and CDR2 are MDHEN and SYDVKM. The CDR3 has 15 residues. Trimming stripped 2 bases from V and 1 base from J, with 9 bases between. The CDR3 bases are TGTGCCAGCAGTTTACAAGCAGGGAGCAATCAGCCCCAGCATTTT. Translated: CASSLQAGSNQPQHF.

This chain links TRBV12-5 with TRBJ2-3; no firm D call. The germline V gene encodes CDR1 LGHNT and CDR2 FRNRAP. This CDR3 is built from 14 residues. Trimming shortened V by 2 bases and J by 0 bases, and 6 bases separated the two germline ends. The CDR3 nucleotides are TGTGCTAGTGGTTTGCCGCGTAGCACAGATACGCAGTATTTT. Its protein is CASGLPRSTDTQYF.

This chain joins TRBV6-1 and TRBJ1-2; 8 bases match TRBD1. Germline lookup yields CDR1 MNHNS and CDR2 SASEGT. The V segment lost 6 bases and the J segment 7 bases; nucleotides outside the gene matches: 13. The CDR3 length is 15 residues. CDR3 region: CASRLNVQGAVGYTF. The CDR3 nucleotides are TGTGCCAGCAGACTGAATGTCCAGGGGGCTGTTGGCTACACCTTC.

The chain is built from TRBV15 and TRBJ2-1, with 8 positions matching TRBD2. Germline V gives CDR1 LNHNV, CDR2 YYDKDF (reference sequence). The CDR3 is made up of 15 amino acids. Losses at the gene ends were 4 bases for V and 4 bases for J; bases not matched to a gene: 6. The CDR3 DNA sequence: TGTGCCACCAGCACAACACGGGGGGGATACAATGAGCAGTTCTTC. It translates to CATSTTRGGYNEQFF. Full variable domain (outside the CDR3, taken from reference TRBV15 and TRBJ2-1): DAMVIQNPRYQVTQFGKPVTLSCSQTLNHNVMYWYQQKSSQAPKLLFHYYDKDFNNEADTPDNFQSRRPNTSFCFLDIRSPGLGDTAMYLCATSTTRGGYNEQFFGPGTRLTVL.

V gene TRBV6-5 combines with J gene TRBJ2-1; a weak D match, TRBD1 (5 bases). Germline V gives CDR1 MNHEY, CDR2 SVGAGI. The CDR3 contains 14 residues. The germline V and J ends were trimmed by 6 bases and 4 bases, with 13 bases remaining between them. The CDR3, as DNA: TGTGCCAGCAGCCCTCCCCCAGGGTACAATGAGCAGTTCTTC. Residues: CASSPPPGYNEQFF.

V usage is TRBV29-1 and J usage is TRBJ1-1, with a weak D call TRBD1 (5 bases). Looked up from germline, CDR1 is SQVTM and CDR2 is ANQGSEA. The CDR3 sequence is 12 residues long. The V end lost 7 bases, the J end lost 4 bases, and 13 bases lay between the germline ends. CDR3: CSDVWQGTEAFF. The CDR3 bases are TGCAGCGACGTGTGGCAGGGCACTGAAGCTTTCTTT.

The genes are TRBV6-1 and TRBJ2-5; 8 nucleotides align to TRBD1. V lost 8 bases to trimming and J lost 2 bases; unmatched junction nucleotides: 7. The CDR3 runs to 14 residues. The V gene's germline CDR1 is MNHNS and CDR2 SASEGT. CDR3 sequence (DNA): TGTGCCAGCTACTCCGGGACAGGACAAGAGACCCAGTACTTC. It specifies CASYSGTGQETQYF.

This clone was counted only a few times. This chain uses TRBV7-2 with TRBJ1-1; D perhaps matches TRBD1 (5 bases). The CDR3 spans 13 residues. Germline loops: CDR1 SGHTA, CDR2 FQGNSA. V shed 4 bases and J shed 1 base, with 7 bases lying between them. The CDR3 nucleotides are TGTGCCAGCAGCTCCGGACAGAACACTGAAGCTTTCTTT. It encodes CASSSGQNTEAFF.

In DNA form, the CDR3 reads TGTGCCAGCAGTTACGAGACAGGGGCTGGGTTCTTC. Translating it yields CASSYETGAGFF. The genes are TRBV6-6 and TRBJ2-1; 8 positions match TRBD1. The CDR3 has 12 amino acids. V lost 2 bases and J lost 15; bases outside the gene matches: 6. The V gene's germline CDR1 is MNHNY and CDR2 SVGAGI (reference sequence).

The chain employs TRBV9 and TRBJ2-5; D is perhaps TRBD2 (5 bases). Germline V gene sequence: CDR1 SGDLS, CDR2 YYNGEE. The CDR3 runs to 14 residues. Trimming shortened V by 1 base and J by 7 bases, and 14 bases separated the two germline ends. The CDR3 DNA follows: TGTGCCAGCAGCGTAACTACGGGGTCGGGGACCCAGTACTTC. The encoded protein is CASSVTTGSGTQYF.

This clone was picked up a small number of times. V usage is TRBV7-8 and J usage is TRBJ2-1; D call uncertain. With 2 bases removed from V and 0 bases from J, the gap between germline ends came to 11 bases. The V gene's germline CDR1 is SGHVS and CDR2 FQNEAQ. The CDR3 extends over 16 amino acids. The CDR3 here is CASSLLEPSSYNEQFF. CDR3 DNA sequence: TGTGCCAGCAGCTTACTAGAACCTAGCTCCTACAATGAGCAGTTCTTC.

The chain employs TRBV5-1 and TRBJ2-5; D is unclear. Trimming shortened V by 1 base and J by 0 bases, and 4 bases separated the two germline ends. Germline V gives CDR1 SGHRS, CDR2 YFSETQ. The CDR3 is 13 amino acids. CDR3 amino acids: CASSLSYQETQYF. CDR3 DNA sequence: TGCGCCAGCAGCTTGTCGTACCAAGAGACCCAGTACTTC.

A single count supports this clone. The chain links TRBV7-3 to TRBJ2-1; perhaps TRBD1 as D (6 bases). The germline V and J ends were trimmed by 6 bases and 14 bases, with 23 bases remaining between them. This CDR3 region has 14 residues. Germline values: CDR1 SGHTA, CDR2 FQGTGA. The CDR3 region has the DNA TGTGCCAGCAGTCTCGGCGGACAGACCACCCTCAAGTTCTTC. Residues: CASSLGGQTTLKFF.

The CDR3: CASSEATGLGTIYF. The CDR3 nucleotides read TGTGCCAGCAGTGAAGCTACGGGGTTGGGCACCATATATTTT. The rearrangement links TRBV6-1 to TRBJ1-3; D not certain. Trimming left V 0 bases short and J 9 bases short, with 12 bases between. The CDR3 runs 14 residues. Germline V lookup: CDR1 MNHNS, CDR2 SASEGT.

In the case of this clone: Other DNA sequences in this sample translate to the same CDR3. This chain uses TRBV4-3 with TRBJ1-4; D is perhaps TRBD1 (5 bases). Germline CDR1 and CDR2: LGHNA and YSLEER. The CDR3 loop spans 16 amino acids. The V end was cut by 5 bases, the J end by 3 bases, with 16 bases between. The CDR3 is CASSMEGRGANEKLFF. CDR3 in DNA: TGCGCCAGCAGCATGGAGGGACGGGGGGCTAATGAAAAACTGTTTTTT.

This chain uses TRBV7-9 with TRBJ2-5; the D gene is possibly TRBD2 (6 bases). The germline CDR1 and CDR2 sequences are SEHNR and FQNEAQ (reference sequence). Trimming took off 4 bases at V and 4 bases at J, with 13 bases between the two ends. The CDR3 is made up of 14 amino acids. In DNA, the CDR3 is TGTGCCAGCAGCTCCCCGTCCGGGGGAGAGACCCAGTACTTC. Protein sequence: CASSSPSGGETQYF.

V is TRBV5-8 and J is TRBJ2-1; 9 positions match TRBD2. The CDR3 extends over 18 amino acids. Germline lookup yields CDR1 SGHTS and CDR2 YDEGEE. V lost 1 base, J lost 1 base, and 9 bases stayed unmatched. The DNA for the CDR3 is TGTGCCAGCAGCTTGCTGGTAGCGGGAGTGAGTTCCTACAATGAGCAGTTCTTC. It codes for CASSLLVAGVSSYNEQFF.

The genes are TRBV18 and TRBJ1-1, with 9 bases that match TRBD1. This CDR3 comprises 17 residues. CDR1 and CDR2 (germline): KGHSH, LQKENI. V lost 4 bases, J lost 0 bases, and 9 bases stayed unmatched. CDR3 bases: TGTGCCAGCTCACTTCGGACAGGGGCGACAATGAACACTGAAGCTTTCTTT. Translating it yields CASSLRTGATMNTEAFF. Full variable domain (remainder filled in from reference TRBV18 and TRBJ1-1): NAGVMQNPRHLVRRRGQEARLRCSPMKGHSHVYWYRQLPEEGLKFMVYLQKENIIDESGMPKERFSAEFPKEGPSILRIQQVVRGDSAAYFCASSLRTGATMNTEAFFGQGTRLTVV.

The chain joins TRBV28 to TRBJ2-1, with D possibly being TRBD2 (5 bases). CDR3 length: 15 amino acids. Trimming shortened V by 5 bases and J by 5 bases, and 16 bases separated the two germline ends. Looked up from germline, CDR1 is MDHEN and CDR2 is SYDVKM. CDR3 DNA sequence: TGTGCCAGCAGTCCCCCGCCGCCGACTAACAATGAGCAGTTCTTC. It translates to CASSPPPPTNNEQFF.

The count of this clone is one. The chain couples TRBV7-8 to TRBJ1-3; 7 bases map to TRBD1. Germline V CDR1 and CDR2: SGHVS, FQNEAQ. V shed 5 bases and J 4 bases; nucleotides not matched to a gene: 8. The CDR3 is made up of 15 amino acids. The CDR3 nucleotides are TGTGCCAGCAGCGTCGACAGGGCAGCGGGAAACACCATATATTTT. Residues: CASSVDRAAGNTIYF. Variable domain in full (rest from reference TRBV7-8 and TRBJ1-3): GAGVSQSPRYKVAKRGQDVALRCDPISGHVSLFWYQQALGQGPEFLTYFQNEAQLDKSGLPSDRFFAERPEGSVSTLKIQRTQQEDSAVYLCASSVDRAAGNTIYFGEGSWLTVV.

The rearrangement uses TRBV7-8 and TRBJ2-1, with 14 nucleotides matching TRBD2. With 4 bases clipped from V and 5 bases from J, the junction kept 7 bases outside the gene matches. The germline V gene has CDR1 SGHVS and CDR2 FQNEAQ. The CDR3 covers 17 residues. CDR3 in amino acids: CASSSGTSGGLNNEQFF. The CDR3 nucleotides read TGTGCCAGCAGCTCCGGGACTAGCGGGGGTCTGAACAATGAGCAGTTCTTC. The whole variable domain, filled in from reference TRBV7-8 and TRBJ2-1, reads GAGVSQSPRYKVAKRGQDVALRCDPISGHVSLFWYQQALGQGPEFLTYFQNEAQLDKSGLPSDRFFAERPEGSVSTLKIQRTQQEDSAVYLCASSSGTSGGLNNEQFFGPGTRLTVL.

The chain links TRBV7-9 to TRBJ2-2, with 13 nucleotides matching TRBD2. This CDR3 has 15 residues. Germline CDR1 SEHNR, CDR2 FQNEAQ (reference sequence). V lost 5 bases, J lost 6 bases, and 3 bases stayed unmatched. The CDR3 DNA sequence: TGTGCCAGCAGCACTAGCGGGGGGGCCGCCGGGGAGCTGTTTTTT. Translation gives CASSTSGGAAGELFF.

This clone was detected only a few times. The chain combines TRBV7-2 with TRBJ2-7, with a weak D call TRBD2 (5 bases). Germline V lookup: CDR1 SGHTA, CDR2 FQGNSA. The CDR3 has 16 residues. Trimming removed 0 bases from V and 3 bases from J, with 15 bases in between. In DNA form, the CDR3 reads TGTGCCAGCAGCTTAGCCTATGGTAGAGGAGGCTACGAGCAGTACTTC. It yields the protein CASSLAYGRGGYEQYF.

The V and J genes are TRBV28 and TRBJ1-1; possibly TRBD1 for D (5 bases). Per the germline V gene, CDR1 is MDHEN and CDR2 is SYDVKM. V was trimmed by 8 bases and J by 4 bases, leaving 14 bases between them. This CDR3 has 13 amino acids. DNA for the CDR3: TGTGCCAGCTACCTCGGGGGTCCCACTGAAGCTTTCTTT. It translates to CASYLGGPTEAFF. Using reference TRBV28 and TRBJ1-1 for the parts outside the CDR3, the full variable domain is DVKVTQSSRYLVKRTGEKVFLECVQDMDHENMFWYRQDPGLGLRLIYFSYDVKMKEKGDIPEGYSVSREKKERFSLILESASTNQTSMYLCASYLGGPTEAFFGQGTRLTVV.

This sequence joins TRBV5-1 and TRBJ2-5; the D gene is possibly TRBD1 (6 bases). The J call may be incorrect, as the DNA end agrees better with TRBJ2-7. CDR3 size: 15 residues. The germline V gene has CDR1 SGHRS and CDR2 YFSETQ. The CDR3, as DNA: TGCGCCAGCAGCCTCCAACCGGGACAAGACTACGAGCAGTACTTC. The encoded protein is CASSLQPGQDYEQYF.

This sequence joins TRBV18 and TRBJ2-3; 8 bases align to TRBD2. The CDR3 has 16 amino acids. Per germline, CDR1 KGHSH and CDR2 LQKENI. V lost 3 bases, J lost 5 bases, and 10 bases stayed unmatched. In DNA form, the CDR3 reads TGTGCCAGCTCACCGGCGGGGGGTATCAAGGAAGATACGCAGTATTTT. Its translation: CASSPAGGIKEDTQYF.